This entry is about one T cell receptor beta chain. The antigen is unknown. The CDR3 is made up of 15 amino acids. The ends were cut back, 2 bases at V and 6 bases at J, with 11 bases in the middle. The data belong to a study of yellow fever vaccine responses in identical twins. Study-level results: In identical twins, vaccine T cell responses appeared partly shared and partly individual.

MiXCR was run by TCRdb on the RT-PCR reads, yielding one entry per CDR3 protein. The table shows more than 30,000 distinct CDR3 sequences, with roughly 60% occurring only once. This receptor was identified in a woman aged 18-29 years who received the yellow fever vaccine. Sequences were derived from T cells from blood (PBMCs), unsorted or a sorted subset (not recorded which), sampled before or after yellow fever vaccination (not recorded which). The chain employs TRBV12-3 or TRBV12-4 and TRBJ1-6; D is undetermined. The CDR3: CASSLRLQSNSPLHF. The CDR3 coding sequence is TGTGCCAGCAGTTTAAGGCTACAGTCTAATTCACCCCTCCACTTT.